The entry that follows covers one T cell receptor (beta chain) sequence. In this sample, this clonotype turned up many times. Which antigen it targets is not known. Per-base qualities were not stored, and no clone one base away is much larger. This entry comes from a study of CD8+CD57+ T cells in acquired aplastic anemia (dated 2018 in TCRdb). About the study as a whole: On average, sorted CD4+ and CD8+ cells yielded approximately 3 ug of extracted DNA, with a range of roughly 0.19 to 27.4 ug. For healthy donor samples, the average read count was around 9.8 million for CD4+ cells and around 12 million for CD8+ cells.

In this study, sorted CD4+ and CD8+ T cells from the blood of healthy subjects and of severe aplastic anemia patients had their TCR repertoires deep-sequenced. Ficoll-Paque density gradient centrifugation was used to isolate peripheral blood mononuclear cells. Before DNA extraction, CD4+ and CD8+ T cells were sorted with FACS or magnetic beads. Trimming removed 6 bases from V and 0 bases from J, leaving 14 bases between the germline ends. As encoded in the germline V gene (reference sequence), CDR1 is DFQATT while CDR2 is SNEGSKA. The cysteine opens and the phenylalanine closes a CDR3 of 14 amino acids. Of all the DNA, just the CDR3 is kept, 42 bases in frame from base 1. Broader findings and caveats from the paper: CD8+ Simpson's diversity did not differ significantly between patients and healthy controls (P=0.060). Twenty-nine CD8+ CDR3 sequences were shared between patients and controls but appeared highly expressed in patients and within their immunodominant clones.

TCR beta VDJ combination and CDR3 sequence profiling used genomic DNA as the template. An Illumina HiSeq 2000 was the platform used for TCR repertoire sequencing. As for how the authors treated the data: Repertoire assessment relied on Simpson's diversity index, CDR3 size and DJ length profiles, and TRBV/TRBJ rearrangement plots. The immunodominant clone was defined as the most abundant DNA sequence in deep sequencing data. CDR3 amino acid sequences were checked for sharing across subjects and were also compared against the VDJdb database and published repertoires. TCRdb cleaned the public reads at Q25 with fastp, built clones with MiXCR and kept in-frame beta chains. Each record represents a unique CDR3 protein, reported with the most common genes and DNA among its rows. These V and J calls rely on TCRdb rather than the paper's analysis. This sample has about 420,000 distinct CDR3 sequences in its table, and around 68% of those were observed once. The leading ten clones occupy less than 4% of the sample.

The rearrangement joined TRBV20-1 to TRBJ1-2, and perhaps TRBD1 as D gene, on 6 matching bases. The TCR comes from a human donor in good health, serving as a control. The sequencing input was sorted CD4+, CD8+, or CD8+CD57+ T cells (not recorded which) from PBMCs. The CDR3 protein: CSARRQAANYGYTF. The DNA is as follows: TGCAGTGCGAGAAGACAGGCTGCTAACTATGGCTACACCTTC.